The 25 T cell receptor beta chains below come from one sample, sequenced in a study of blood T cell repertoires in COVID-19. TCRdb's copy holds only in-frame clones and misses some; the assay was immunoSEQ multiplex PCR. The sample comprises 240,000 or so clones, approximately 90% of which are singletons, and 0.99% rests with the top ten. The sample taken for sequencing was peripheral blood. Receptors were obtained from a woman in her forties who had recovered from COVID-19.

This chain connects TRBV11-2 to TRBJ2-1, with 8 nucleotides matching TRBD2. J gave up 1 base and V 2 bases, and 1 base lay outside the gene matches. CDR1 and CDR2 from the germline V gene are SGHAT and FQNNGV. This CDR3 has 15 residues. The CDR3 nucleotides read TGTGCCAGCAGCTTAACGGGAGGGTCCTACAATGAGCAGTTCTTC. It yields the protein CASSLTGGSYNEQFF.

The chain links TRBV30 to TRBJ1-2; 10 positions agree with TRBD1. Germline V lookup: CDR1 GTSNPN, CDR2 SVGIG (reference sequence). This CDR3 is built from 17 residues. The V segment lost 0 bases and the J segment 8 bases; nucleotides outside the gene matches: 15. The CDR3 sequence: CAWSVVGRRQGAPGYTF. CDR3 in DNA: TGTGCCTGGAGTGTGGTCGGAAGGCGACAGGGGGCGCCGGGCTACACCTTC.

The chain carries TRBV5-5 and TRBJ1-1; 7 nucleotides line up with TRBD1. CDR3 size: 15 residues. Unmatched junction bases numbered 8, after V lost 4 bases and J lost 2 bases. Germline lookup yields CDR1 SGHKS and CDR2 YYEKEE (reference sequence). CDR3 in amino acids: CASSPQTGPNTEAFF. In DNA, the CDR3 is TGTGCCAGCAGCCCCCAGACAGGGCCAAACACTGAAGCTTTCTTT.

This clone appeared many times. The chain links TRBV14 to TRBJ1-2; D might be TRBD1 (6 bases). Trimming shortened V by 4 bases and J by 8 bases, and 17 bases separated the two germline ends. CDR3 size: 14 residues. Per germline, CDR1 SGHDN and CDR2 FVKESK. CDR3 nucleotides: TGTGCCAGCAGCCTGGCGCAGGGGATGGGAGGCTACACCTTC. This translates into CASSLAQGMGGYTF. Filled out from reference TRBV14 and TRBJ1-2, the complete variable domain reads EAGVTQFPSHSVIEKGQTVTLRCDPISGHDNLYWYRRVMGKEIKFLLHFVKESKQDESGMPNNRFLAERTGGTYSTLKVQPAELEDSGVYFCASSLAQGMGGYTFGSGTRLTVV.

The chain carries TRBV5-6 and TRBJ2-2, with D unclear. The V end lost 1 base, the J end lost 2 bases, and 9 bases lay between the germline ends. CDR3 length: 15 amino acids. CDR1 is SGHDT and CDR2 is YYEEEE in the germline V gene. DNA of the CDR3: TGTGCCAGCAGCTTGTGGGCCCATAACACCGGGGAGCTGTTTTTT. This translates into CASSLWAHNTGELFF.

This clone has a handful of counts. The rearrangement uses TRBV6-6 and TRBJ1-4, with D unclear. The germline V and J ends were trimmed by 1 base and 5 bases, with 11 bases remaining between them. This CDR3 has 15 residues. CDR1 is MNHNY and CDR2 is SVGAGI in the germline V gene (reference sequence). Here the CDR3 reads CASSYWRGSNEKLFF. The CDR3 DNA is TGTGCCAGCAGTTACTGGAGAGGATCAAATGAAAAACTGTTTTTT.

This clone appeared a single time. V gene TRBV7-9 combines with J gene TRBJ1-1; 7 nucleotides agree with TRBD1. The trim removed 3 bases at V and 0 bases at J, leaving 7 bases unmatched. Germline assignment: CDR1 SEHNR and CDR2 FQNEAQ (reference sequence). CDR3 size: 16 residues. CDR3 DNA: TGTGCCAGCAGCTTCCCCGGGACAGCAATGAACACTGAAGCTTTCTTT. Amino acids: CASSFPGTAMNTEAFF.

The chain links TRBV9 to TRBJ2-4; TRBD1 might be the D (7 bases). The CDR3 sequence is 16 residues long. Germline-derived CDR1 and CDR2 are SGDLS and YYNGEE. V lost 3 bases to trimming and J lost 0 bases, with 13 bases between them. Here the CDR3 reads CASSARGAPAKNIQYF. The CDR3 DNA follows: TGTGCCAGCAGCGCCAGGGGGGCGCCAGCCAAAAACATTCAGTACTTC.

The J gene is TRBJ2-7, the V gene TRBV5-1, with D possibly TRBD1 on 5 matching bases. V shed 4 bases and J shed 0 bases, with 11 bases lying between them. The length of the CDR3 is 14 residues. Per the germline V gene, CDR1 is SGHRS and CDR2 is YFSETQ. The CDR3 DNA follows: TGCGCCAGCAGCCGGCTAGACAGCTCCTACGAGCAGTACTTC. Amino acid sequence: CASSRLDSSYEQYF.

CDR3 sequence reads: CASSLVEGFNTEAFF. CDR3 coding DNA: TGCGCCAGCAGCTTGGTTGAGGGCTTCAACACTGAAGCTTTCTTT. The V gene is TRBV5-1, the J gene TRBJ1-1; D gene uncertain. CDR3 length: 15 amino acids. The germline V gene has CDR1 SGHRS and CDR2 YFSETQ. Trimming removed 0 bases at V and 2 bases at J, with 11 bases between.

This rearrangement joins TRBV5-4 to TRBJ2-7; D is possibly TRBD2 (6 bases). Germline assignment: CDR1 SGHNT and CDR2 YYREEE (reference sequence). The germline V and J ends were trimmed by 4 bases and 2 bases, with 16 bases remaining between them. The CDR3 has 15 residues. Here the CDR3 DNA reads TGTGCCAGCAGCCGCCAGGCGTGGGGGGCCTACGAGCAGTACTTC. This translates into CASSRQAWGAYEQYF.

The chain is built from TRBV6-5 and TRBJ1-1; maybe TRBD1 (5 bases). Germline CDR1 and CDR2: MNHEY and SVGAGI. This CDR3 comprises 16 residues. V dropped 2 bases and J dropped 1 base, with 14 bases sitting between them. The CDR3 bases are TGTGCCAGCAGTTACGCGGGAGGCAGGGCGAACACTGAAGCTTTCTTT. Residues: CASSYAGGRANTEAFF.

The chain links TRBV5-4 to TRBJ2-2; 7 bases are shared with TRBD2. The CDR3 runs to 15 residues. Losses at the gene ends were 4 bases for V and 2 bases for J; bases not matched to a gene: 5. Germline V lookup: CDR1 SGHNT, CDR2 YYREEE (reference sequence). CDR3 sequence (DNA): TGTGCCAGCAGCGGTACTAGCGCCAACACCGGGGAGCTGTTTTTT. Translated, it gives CASSGTSANTGELFF.

The CDR3 nucleotides are TGTGCCAGTAGTAACCAGGGTTTTGAGCAGTTCTTC. Residues: CASSNQGFEQFF. The chain links TRBV19 to TRBJ2-1; possibly TRBD1 for D (5 bases). The CDR3 runs to 12 residues. V was shortened by 4 bases and J by 9 bases, with 10 bases between the two germline ends. Looked up from germline, CDR1 is LNHDA and CDR2 is SQIVND (reference sequence).

CDR3 coding DNA: TGTGCCTGGAGTTTGGTAGCGGGAGCCGATACGCAGTATTTT. This gives the protein CAWSLVAGADTQYF. The J gene is TRBJ2-3, the V gene TRBV30, with 9 bases matching TRBD2. V was pared by 2 bases and J by 6 bases, with 6 bases of the junction left unmatched. CDR3 length: 14 amino acids. Germline CDR1 is GTSNPN and CDR2 is SVGIG (reference sequence).

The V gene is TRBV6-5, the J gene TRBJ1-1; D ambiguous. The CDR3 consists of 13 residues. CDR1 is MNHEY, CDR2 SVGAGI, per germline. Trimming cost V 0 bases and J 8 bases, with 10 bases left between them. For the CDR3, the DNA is TGTGCCAGCAGTTACTCTACAACCCGAGAAGCTTTCTTT. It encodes CASSYSTTREAFF.

The CDR3 here is CASSLFFTGRNQPQHF. As DNA, the CDR3 is TGCGCCAGCAGCCTTTTTTTCACAGGGCGGAATCAGCCCCAGCATTTT. The rearrangement joins TRBV4-1 to TRBJ1-5, with D perhaps matching TRBD1 (6 bases). This CDR3 is 16 amino acids long. Trimming stripped 4 bases from V and 4 bases from J, with 17 bases between. Germline assignment: CDR1 MGHRA and CDR2 YSYEKL.

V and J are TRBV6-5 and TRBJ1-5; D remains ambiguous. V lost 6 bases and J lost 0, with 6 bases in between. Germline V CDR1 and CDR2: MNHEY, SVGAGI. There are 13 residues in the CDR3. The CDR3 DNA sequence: TGTGCCAGCAGCCACTATAGCAATCAGCCCCAGCATTTT. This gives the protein CASSHYSNQPQHF.

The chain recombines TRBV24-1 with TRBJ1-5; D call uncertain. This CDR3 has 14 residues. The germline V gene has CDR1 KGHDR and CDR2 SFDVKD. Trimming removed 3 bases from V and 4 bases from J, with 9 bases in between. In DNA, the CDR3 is TGTGCCACCAGTGATCAGGATGGGAATCAGCCCCAGCATTTT. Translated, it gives CATSDQDGNQPQHF.

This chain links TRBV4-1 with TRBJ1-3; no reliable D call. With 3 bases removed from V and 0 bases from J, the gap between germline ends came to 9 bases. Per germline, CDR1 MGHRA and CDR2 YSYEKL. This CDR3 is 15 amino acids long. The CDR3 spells CASSQARGSGNTIYF. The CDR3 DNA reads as TGCGCCAGCAGCCAGGCCCGTGGCTCTGGAAACACCATATATTTT.

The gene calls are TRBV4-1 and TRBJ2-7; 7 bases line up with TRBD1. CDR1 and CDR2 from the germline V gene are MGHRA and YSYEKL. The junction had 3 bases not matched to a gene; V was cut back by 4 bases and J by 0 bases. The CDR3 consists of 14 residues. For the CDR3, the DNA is TGCGCCAGCAGCCCCCACAGGGGCTCCTACGAGCAGTACTTC. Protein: CASSPHRGSYEQYF.

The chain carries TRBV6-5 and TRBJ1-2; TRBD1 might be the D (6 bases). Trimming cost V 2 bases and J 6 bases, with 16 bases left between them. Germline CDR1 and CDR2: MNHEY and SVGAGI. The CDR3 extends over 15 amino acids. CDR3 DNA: TGTGCCAGCAGTTACCCACCGGGGGGGCGAGATGGCTACACCTTC. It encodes CASSYPPGGRDGYTF.

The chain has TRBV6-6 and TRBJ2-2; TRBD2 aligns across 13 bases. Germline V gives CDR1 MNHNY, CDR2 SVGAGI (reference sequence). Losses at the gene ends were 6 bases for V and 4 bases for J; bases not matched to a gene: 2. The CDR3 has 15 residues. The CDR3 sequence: CASSTSGRATGELFF. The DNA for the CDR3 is TGTGCCAGCAGCACTAGCGGGAGGGCCACCGGGGAGCTGTTTTTT.

The CDR3: CASSFVDTPSAYGYTF. The CDR3 DNA is TGCGCCAGCAGCTTCGTGGACACCCCGAGTGCCTATGGCTACACCTTC. The chain combines TRBV5-1 with TRBJ1-2, with D possibly TRBD1 on 5 matching bases. Trimming pared 2 bases from V and 4 bases from J, leaving 18 bases between. This CDR3 contains 16 residues. The germline V gene has CDR1 SGHRS and CDR2 YFSETQ.

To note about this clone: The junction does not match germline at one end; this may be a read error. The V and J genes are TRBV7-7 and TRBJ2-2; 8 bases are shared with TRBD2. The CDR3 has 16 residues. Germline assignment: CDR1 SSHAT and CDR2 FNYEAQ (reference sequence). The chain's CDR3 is CASSLGGGAGTGELFF. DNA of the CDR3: TGTGCTAGCAGCCTCGGGGGGGGCGCGGGGACCGGGGAGCTGTTTTTT.